Below, 8 T cell receptor beta chains from the same sample are listed, as sequenced in a study of CD8+ T cells in alopecia areata. Indicated treatment: oral pan-JAK inhibitor, 5-10 mg twice daily. Following extraction, RNA underwent reverse transcription to cDNA, which served as the sequencing template. TCRdb keeps only in-frame clones here, not all; method: immunoSEQ multiplex PCR. The table lists fewer than 200,000 clones, under 60% of them singletons, with 10% to 15% in the top ten. This material consisted of CD8+ T cells sorted from blood, taken at week 24, from a patient treated with tofacitinib. The origin of the receptors is a human donor with alopecia areata.

This CDR3 reads CASSLEYRDFNTGELFF. The CDR3 coding sequence is TGTGCCAGCAGCTTAGAGTATAGGGACTTCAACACCGGGGAGCTGTTTTTT. The J gene is TRBJ2-2, the V gene TRBV7-8; possible D gene TRBD2, 6 bases. CDR1 SGHVS and CDR2 FQNEAQ come from the germline V gene. This CDR3 region has 17 residues. With 1 base removed from V and 2 bases from J, the gap between germline ends came to 14 bases. Based on the CDR3 plus reference TRBV7-8 and TRBJ2-2, the full variable domain is GAGVSQSPRYKVAKRGQDVALRCDPISGHVSLFWYQQALGQGPEFLTYFQNEAQLDKSGLPSDRFFAERPEGSVSTLKIQRTQQEDSAVYLCASSLEYRDFNTGELFFGEGSRLTVL.

The count of this clone is one. This rearrangement joins TRBV9 to TRBJ1-2; TRBD1 is a possible D gene (5 bases). Germline CDR1 reads SGDLS; CDR2 reads YYNGEE. The CDR3 is made up of 14 amino acids. V was pared by 3 bases and J by 4 bases, with 13 bases between. CDR3 coding DNA: TGTGCCAGCAGCGGCACCAGGGAAATCTATGGCTACACCTTC. It yields the protein CASSGTREIYGYTF.

The rearrangement links TRBV6-5 to TRBJ1-5, with D unresolved. Germline values: CDR1 MNHEY, CDR2 SVGAGI. This CDR3 contains 13 residues. Between the trimmed V and J ends, which lost 3 bases and 6 bases, there was a span of 9 bases. Written as DNA, the CDR3 is TGTGCCAGCAGTTATATGTTAGGTCAGCCCCAGCATTTT. Translated: CASSYMLGQPQHF.

This clone was observed a handful of times. The DNA for the CDR3 is TGTGCCAGCATGTCCCGGGACGGCGGAAACACCATATATTTT. Translated, it gives CASMSRDGGNTIYF. The chain recombines TRBV5-5 with TRBJ1-3, with D possibly matching TRBD1 (5 bases). Germline CDR1 SGHKS, CDR2 YYEKEE (reference sequence). V was pared by 6 bases and J by 4 bases, with 14 bases between. The CDR3 contains 14 residues.

This clone turned up a few times. V usage is TRBV30 and J usage is TRBJ2-7; D perhaps matches TRBD2 (7 bases). This CDR3 is 14 amino acids long. Germline values: CDR1 GTSNPN, CDR2 SVGIG (reference sequence). The V and J ends lost 5 bases and 4 bases respectively, with 18 bases between them. The CDR3 region is CAWDAGGAPYEQYF. In DNA form, the CDR3 reads TGTGCCTGGGATGCTGGGGGGGCGCCGTACGAGCAGTACTTC.

The chain is built from TRBV5-8 and TRBJ1-2, with unresolved D. The V and J ends lost 6 bases and 4 bases respectively, with 10 bases between them. The CDR3 is 12 amino acids. CDR1 is SGHTS, CDR2 YDEGEE, per germline. The CDR3 sequence is CASMKGGYGYTF. CDR3 bases: TGTGCCAGCATGAAAGGCGGCTATGGCTACACCTTC.

For the CDR3, the DNA is TGTGCCAGCAGCTGGGATTTCGAGCAGTACTTC. Encoded protein: CASSWDFEQYF. The chain employs TRBV7-9 and TRBJ2-7; no definite D call. The germline gives CDR1 SEHNR, CDR2 FQNEAQ (reference sequence). V was shortened by 4 bases and J by 6 bases, with 7 bases between the two germline ends. CDR3 size: 11 residues.

The chain uses TRBV12-5 and TRBJ2-3, with D possibly being TRBD2 (6 bases). From germline, CDR1 is LGHNT and CDR2 FRNRAP. This CDR3 spans 15 amino acids. Trimming removed 5 bases from V and 2 bases from J, with 14 bases in between. In nucleotides, the CDR3 is TGTGCTAGTGGTCTGTCCCTAGCGCCCACAGATACGCAGTATTTT. Amino acid sequence: CASGLSLAPTDTQYF.